This TCR beta chain was retrieved from a study of T cell changes during pregnancy in multiple sclerosis. Repertoires were generated with immunoSEQ multiplex PCR, while TCRdb's copy carries only in-frame clones and drops some. The sample holds approximately 70,000 clones, about 91% seen once. V lost 3 bases and J lost 7; bases outside the gene matches: 13. The CDR3 sequence is 16 residues long. Per germline, CDR1 MDHEN and CDR2 SYDVKM. The sample was peripheral blood, taken in the second trimester of pregnancy. This sequence was found in a female donor in good health, enrolled as a control in a pregnancy study. V gene TRBV28 combines with J gene TRBJ2-7; 9 nucleotides line up with TRBD2. CDR3 nucleotides: TGTGCCAGCAGTTTGAGCGCGGGAGGGCCCTTTTTGGAGCAGTACTTC. Translation: CASSLSAGGPFLEQYF.